This T cell receptor (beta chain) was recorded in a study of blood T cell repertoires in COVID-19. Study details: Sites across the United States, Italy and Spain contributed samples from acute and convalescent COVID-19.

The assay was immunoSEQ multiplex PCR, and TCRdb's table has in-frame clones only and misses some. The sample lists fewer than 250,000 clones; around 80% were seen once. Germline V gives CDR1 MGHRA, CDR2 YSYEKL. CDR3 length: 14 amino acids. The V gene lost 3 bases and the J gene lost 3 bases, with 11 bases spanning the gap. The sequence was obtained from a woman aged 40 to 50 with acute COVID-19. Sequencing was done on a sample of PBMCs or T cells enriched from blood (not recorded which). The chain recombines TRBV4-1 with TRBJ1-1; D is perhaps TRBD1 (5 bases). The CDR3 sequence: CASSHKGFYTEAFF. The CDR3 coding sequence is TGCGCCAGCAGCCATAAGGGGTTCTACACTGAAGCTTTCTTT.